The 14 T cell receptor beta chains in this list originate from one sample, sequenced in a study of vaccination and CD4 T cells after COVID-19. Scientists ran DNA taken from cultured CD4+ T cells through the Oncomine TCR Beta short-read assay for sequencing. From the PCR reads, TCRdb called clonotypes with MiXCR, one entry per CDR3 protein. Of 8,500 to 13,000 distinct CDR3 sequences listed, around 77% were seen once; the top ten hold about 18%. The treatment was: approximately 9-day PBMC culture with coronavirus spike peptide pools or control peptides (ViraFEST assay). These receptors are not linked to any known antigen. What was sequenced was CD4+ T cells from blood, cultured in vitro. Every receptor here comes from a human donor who had recovered from COVID-19.

The chain combines TRBV6-5 with TRBJ1-5; D ambiguous. In germline, CDR1 is MNHEY, CDR2 SVGAGI. The CDR3 covers 16 residues. V was pared by 2 bases and J by 4 bases, with 15 bases between. CDR3 amino acids: CASSYTEPRANQPQHF. DNA for the CDR3: TGTGCCAGCAGTTACACCGAGCCGAGGGCAAATCAGCCCCAGCATTTT.

The J gene is TRBJ2-2, the V gene TRBV10-1; possibly TRBD1 for D (6 bases). The germline CDR1 and CDR2 sequences are WNHNN and SYGVQD (reference sequence). The ends were cut back, 2 bases at V and 3 bases at J, with 13 bases in the middle. CDR3 length: 16 residues. CDR3 nucleotide sequence: TGCGCCAGCAGTGAGGGATCAGGGGTCGACACCGGGGAGCTGTTTTTT. Protein sequence: CASSEGSGVDTGELFF.

The chain combines TRBV7-9 with TRBJ2-2, with 9 bases fitting TRBD1. The CDR3 is 15 amino acids. CDR1 SEHNR and CDR2 FQNEAQ come from the germline V gene (reference sequence). V dropped 2 bases and J dropped 5; count of bases not matched to a gene: 3. CDR3 loop: CASSLWGTGTGELFF. The DNA for the CDR3 is TGTGCCAGCAGCTTATGGGGGACAGGGACCGGGGAGCTGTTTTTT.

This chain joins TRBV19 and TRBJ2-5; D is tentatively TRBD1 or TRBD2 (5 bases each). The CDR3 totals 15 residues. CDR1 and CDR2 (germline): LNHDA, SQIVND (reference sequence). The V and J ends lost 5 bases and 0 bases respectively, with 13 bases between them. CDR3 sequence (DNA): TGTGCCAGTAGTTCCCTGGGACGGAACCAAGAGACCCAGTACTTC. Its translation is CASSSLGRNQETQYF.

The V gene is TRBV20-1, the J gene TRBJ2-7; D possibly uses TRBD1 or TRBD2 (5 bases each). Trimming took off 2 bases at V and 2 bases at J, with 10 bases between the two ends. The CDR3 consists of 13 residues. The germline V gene has CDR1 DFQATT and CDR2 SNEGSKA (reference sequence). DNA of the CDR3: TGCAGTGCTAGACGGGACGCAACCTACGAGCAGTACTTC. This gives the protein CSARRDATYEQYF.

The J gene is TRBJ1-6, the V gene TRBV6-1; D perhaps matches TRBD1 (6 bases). Germline V gene sequence: CDR1 MNHNS, CDR2 SASEGT. This CDR3 has 15 amino acids. V was trimmed by 6 bases and J by 5 bases, leaving 14 bases between them. The CDR3 DNA sequence: TGTGCCAGCAGCCGGGGGGGGGCCGATAATTCACCCCTCCACTTT. As protein: CASSRGGADNSPLHF.

The chain has TRBV27 and TRBJ1-5; 8 bases match TRBD1. CDR1 MNHEY and CDR2 SMNVEV come from the germline V gene (reference sequence). The CDR3 contains 16 residues. The J segment lost 2 bases and the V segment lost 0 bases, leaving 3 bases of the junction unmatched. This chain's CDR3 is CASSLSTGAGNQPQHF. The CDR3 bases are TGTGCCAGCAGTTTATCGACAGGGGCTGGCAATCAGCCCCAGCATTTT.

The chain links TRBV25-1 to TRBJ1-5; 7 bases agree with TRBD1. The CDR3 is made up of 16 amino acids. V shed 4 bases and J 6 bases; nucleotides not matched to a gene: 12. Germline V gene lookup returns CDR1 MGHDK and CDR2 SYGVNS. The chain's CDR3 is CASSGGATGTGQPQHF. The DNA of the CDR3 is TGTGCCAGCAGTGGGGGGGCGACAGGGACGGGTCAGCCCCAGCATTTT.

The V and J genes are TRBV20-1 and TRBJ1-5; D is uncertain. Trimming cost V 0 bases and J 11 bases, with 14 bases left between them. This CDR3 has 13 amino acids. CDR1 is DFQATT, CDR2 SNEGSKA, per germline (reference sequence). The CDR3 region has the DNA TGCAGTGCTAGAGATCGAAGGTTCTGGTCCCAGCATTTT. Protein sequence: CSARDRRFWSQHF.

The chain joins TRBV7-9 to TRBJ1-3; unclear D gene. V lost 5 bases, J lost 0 bases, and 17 bases lay in between. This CDR3 has 17 residues. CDR1 is SEHNR and CDR2 is FQNEAQ in the germline V gene (reference sequence). In DNA, the CDR3 is TGTGCCAGCAGCCAAAGAGGAGTCTCCGCCTCTGGAAACACCATATATTTT. The encoded protein is CASSQRGVSASGNTIYF.

The chain combines TRBV30 with TRBJ1-6; TRBD1 agrees at 8 bases. V gave up 7 bases and J gave up 7 bases; unmatched junction bases: 6. Looked up from germline, CDR1 is GTSNPN and CDR2 is SVGIG (reference sequence). The CDR3 sequence is 13 residues long. CDR3 amino acids: CALAGQANSPLHF. CDR3 sequence (DNA): TGTGCCTTGGCGGGACAGGCGAATTCACCCCTCCACTTT.

The genes are TRBV24-1 and TRBJ1-1; D call uncertain. This CDR3 has 13 amino acids. Germline CDR1 is KGHDR and CDR2 is SFDVKD. V was trimmed by 7 bases and J by 1 base, leaving 9 bases between them. CDR3 sequence: CATSVNANTEAFF. CDR3 coding DNA: TGTGCCACCAGCGTCAACGCGAACACTGAAGCTTTCTTT.

The table lists this clonotype with a count of one. The chain employs TRBV9 and TRBJ1-2; D remains unclear. CDR1 is SGDLS and CDR2 is YYNGEE in the germline V gene. V shed 3 bases and J shed 6 bases, with 12 bases lying between them. The CDR3 runs to 13 residues. The CDR3 reads CASSARGSHGYTF. In DNA form, the CDR3 reads TGTGCCAGCAGCGCACGAGGCTCGCATGGCTACACCTTC.

The chain couples TRBV27 to TRBJ2-1, with TRBD2 matching over 10 bases. CDR1 is MNHEY and CDR2 is SMNVEV in the germline V gene (reference sequence). The CDR3 is 18 residues long. V lost 1 base to trimming and J lost 7 bases; unmatched junction nucleotides: 13. This CDR3 is CASSLYPLGSGRSNEQFF. In DNA, the CDR3 is TGTGCCAGCAGTTTATACCCGCTGGGTAGCGGGAGGTCAAATGAGCAGTTCTTC.